The sequence of this TCR beta chain was determined in a study of blood T cells in healthy people across ages. A sample-barcoded 5' primer and a J-beta primer mix were used in a second PCR of about 7 to 12 cycles. TCRdb used MiXCR to reprocess the 5' RACE reads, holding one entry per CDR3 protein. The table shows roughly 1,000,000 distinct CDR3 sequences, with around 27% occurring only once. This CDR3 contains 16 residues. Germline CDR1 is SEHNR and CDR2 is FQNEAQ (reference sequence). Trimming stripped 5 bases from V and 7 bases from J, with 24 bases between. This same sample was also taken into another study, of T cells of mothers and their children.

The chain couples TRBV7-9 to TRBJ2-7; D gene uncertain. Sequencing used blood. This TCR derives from a girl aged 2-9 years in good health. CDR3 in amino acids: CASSRMSSEHPWEQYF. As DNA, the CDR3 is TGTGCCAGCAGCCGGATGAGCAGCGAGCATCCTTGGGAGCAGTACTTC.